Sequencing of this TCR beta chain was carried out in a study of CD8+ T cells in alopecia areata. The wider study: Those treated were given oral tofacitinib at 5 to 10 mg twice daily. Severity scores in treated patients reflected the percentage of scalp affected.

Findings and limits, study-wide: TCR sharing across patients was less clear than in mice, possibly HLA-related.

The CDR3 has 12 residues. J was trimmed by 4 bases and V by 7 bases; bases with no gene match: 1. CDR1 SNHLY and CDR2 FYNNEI come from the germline V gene. Sequencing templates came from extracted RNA that was reverse transcribed into cDNA. Measured with immunoSEQ multiplex PCR; TCRdb has only the in-frame clones, and not every one. This sample has some 170,000 clones; roughly 58% occur once, and the top ten carry 16%. As to this clone: As yet, its antigen is unknown.

The treatment: oral pan-JAK inhibitor, 5-10 mg twice daily. Alopecia areata patients had lesional scalp punch biopsies and peripheral blood taken from them. This clonotype was obtained from a human donor with alopecia areata. This specimen consisted of CD4+ T cells sorted from blood, obtained at approximately week 60, from a patient treated with tofacitinib. V is TRBV2 and J is TRBJ2-3; 8 bases fit TRBD2. The CDR3 DNA is TGTGCCAGCAATAGCGGGGCAGATACGCAGTATTTT. It codes for CASNSGADTQYF.